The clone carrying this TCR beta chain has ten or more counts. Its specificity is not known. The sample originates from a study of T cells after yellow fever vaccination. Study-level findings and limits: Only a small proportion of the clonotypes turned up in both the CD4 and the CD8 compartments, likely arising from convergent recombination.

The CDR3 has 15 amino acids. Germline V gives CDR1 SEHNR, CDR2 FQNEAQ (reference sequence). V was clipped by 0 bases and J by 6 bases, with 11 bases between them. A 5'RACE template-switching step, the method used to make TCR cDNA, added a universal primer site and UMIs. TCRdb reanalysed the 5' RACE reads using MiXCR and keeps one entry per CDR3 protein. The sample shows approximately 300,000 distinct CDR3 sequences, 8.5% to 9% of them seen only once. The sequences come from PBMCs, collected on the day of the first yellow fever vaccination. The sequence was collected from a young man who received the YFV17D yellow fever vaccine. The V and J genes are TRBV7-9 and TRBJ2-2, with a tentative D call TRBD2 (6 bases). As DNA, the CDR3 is TGTGCCAGCAGCTTAGCTAGCGGAGGACCCGGGGAGCTGTTTTTT. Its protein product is CASSLASGGPGELFF.